The rows below give T cell receptor beta chains drawn from one sample of a study of T cells in Graves' hyperthyroidism and ophthalmopathy. TCRdb re-derived calls from the multiplex PCR reads in MiXCR, one entry per CDR3 protein. This sample has about 350,000 distinct CDR3 sequences; about a sixth occur once, and the top ten carry more than 30%. The source material was blood. The receptor source for this set is a young woman with Graves' hyperthyroidism that later progressed to Graves' ophthalmopathy. CDR3s include the opening cysteine and the closing phenylalanine or tryptophan. D genes are given only for firm matches. Not every row has a clone size; where given, it reads once, few, many or a size class.

.,TRBV28,TRBJ2-2,.,CASSEKLWTGELFF,TGTGCCAGCAGTGAAAAGCTGTGGACCGGGGAGCTGTTTTTT
.,TRBV27,TRBJ1-2,many,CASSSLGQNYGYTF,TGTGCCAGCAGCTCCCTCGGTCAAAACTATGGCTACACCTTC
.,TRBV6-1,TRBJ2-5,few,CASRGGAGHEKTQYF,TGTGCCAGCAGGGGGGGAGCGGGCCACGAAAAGACCCAGTACTTC
.,TRBV6-2/TRBV6-3,TRBJ2-2,.,CASFGLNMHFTGELFF,TGTGCCAGTTTCGGACTCAACATGCATTTCACCGGGGAGCTGTTTTTT
.,TRBV5-4,TRBJ1-1,few,CASSLGIQGSTEAFF,TGTGCCAGCAGCTTGGGGATACAGGGCTCCACTGAAGCTTTCTTT
TRBD2,TRBV10-2,TRBJ2-7,many,CASRDSGRALDEQYF,TGCGCCAGCAGGGATAGCGGGAGGGCCCTGGACGAGCAGTACTTC
.,TRBV19,TRBJ1-1,many,CASSSWTPRNTEAFF,TGTGCCAGTAGTTCCTGGACCCCAAGGAACACTGAAGCTTTCTTT
.,TRBV2,TRBJ2-3,many,CASSGSTDTQYF,TGTGCCAGCAGTGGCAGCACAGATACGCAGTATTTT
TRBD1,TRBV6-5,TRBJ1-2,few,CASSYQGAGYGYTF,TGTGCCAGCAGTTACCAGGGGGCGGGCTATGGCTACACCTTC
TRBD1,TRBV30,TRBJ1-1,.,CAWSVPDRGLRRNTEAFF,TGTGCCTGGAGTGTGCCCGACAGGGGGCTTCGTAGGAACACTGAAGCTTTCTTT
TRBD2,TRBV4-2,TRBJ2-7,.,CASSQEWTSGGMYEQYF,TGTGCCAGCAGCCAAGAGTGGACTAGCGGGGGAATGTACGAGCAGTACTTC
.,TRBV6-1,TRBJ1-1,many,CASSPYAGRRAEAFF,TGTGCCAGCAGTCCGTATGCGGGTAGAAGGGCTGAAGCTTTCTTT
.,TRBV6-2/TRBV6-3,TRBJ1-1,few,CASSQRPGTEAFF,TGTGCCAGCAGCCAAAGACCTGGAACTGAAGCTTTCTTT
.,TRBV6-4,TRBJ2-2,many,CASSDRVDGELFF,TGTGCCAGCAGTGACAGGGTTGACGGGGAGCTGTTTTTT
.,TRBV20-1,TRBJ2-3,many,CSADLNTQYF,TGCAGTGCTGACCTGAATACGCAGTATTTT
TRBD2,TRBV28,TRBJ2-1,many,CASSPNAGLAGVAPAEQFF,TGTGCCAGCAGCCCTAACGCCGGGTTAGCGGGAGTGGCACCCGCAGAGCAGTTCTTC
TRBD1,TRBV7-9,TRBJ1-2,many,CASSRAPQGAGGYTF,TGTGCCAGCAGCCGCGCCCCTCAGGGGGCGGGTGGCTACACCTTC
.,TRBV9,TRBJ1-2,.,CASSVGDSQFYGYTF,TGTGCCAGCAGCGTAGGAGACAGTCAATTCTATGGCTACACCTTC
.,TRBV27,TRBJ2-2,many,CASSFLTGNTGELFF,TGTGCCAGCAGTTTCTTGACCGGGAACACCGGGGAGCTGTTTTTT
.,TRBV2,TRBJ2-1,many,CASSGNTVNEQFF,TGTGCCAGCAGTGGTAATACCGTCAATGAGCAGTTCTTC
TRBD2,TRBV20-1,TRBJ2-1,.,CSARDQEITSGGAGEQFF,TGCAGTGCTAGAGATCAGGAAATAACTAGCGGGGGGGCGGGTGAGCAGTTCTTC
.,TRBV28,TRBJ2-7,many,CASSDPGLSYEQYF,TGTGCCAGCAGTGACCCAGGACTCTCCTACGAGCAGTACTTC
.,TRBV20-1,TRBJ1-2,many,CSADPGTYGYTF,TGCAGTGCTGACCCCGGGACATATGGCTACACCTTC
.,TRBV6-1,TRBJ1-1,many,CASSGGDWYMNTEAFF,TGTGCCAGCAGTGGGGGTGATTGGTACATGAACACTGAAGCTTTCTTT
.,TRBV6-1,TRBJ1-5,many,CATQTGNSNQPQHF,TGTGCCACCCAGACTGGGAATAGCAATCAGCCCCAGCATTTT